One sample yielded the 27 T cell receptor beta chains listed below, sequenced in a study of T cell repertoires in cytomegalovirus infection. For these TCRs, the target antigens are not known. TCRdb itself ran the reads through MiXCR, one entry per CDR3 protein. The repertoire holds roughly 120,000 distinct CDR3 sequences, with 25% to 35% as singletons. The sample was CD8+ T cells from cultured PBMCs, taken from culture after CMV antigen stimulation. The receptors were sampled from a human donor in good health (CMV status not recorded). Some clones in this sample may be carry-over from other donors' samples.

There are many counts of this clonotype. The rearrangement links TRBV7-4 to TRBJ1-1; a possible D gene is TRBD1 (6 bases). V was clipped by 1 base and J by 5 bases, with 11 bases between them. Looked up from germline, CDR1 is SGHVT and CDR2 is SQSDAQ. The CDR3 is made up of 14 amino acids. This CDR3 is CASSLDRARTEAFF. In nucleotides, the CDR3 is TGTGCCAGCAGCTTAGACAGGGCACGGACTGAAGCTTTCTTT.

This clonotype came up a few times. The chain is built from TRBV7-6 and TRBJ1-1, with D unclear. The CDR3 loop spans 13 amino acids. Per the germline V gene, CDR1 is SGHVS and CDR2 is FNYEAQ. V dropped 5 bases and J dropped 1 base, with 8 bases sitting between them. The CDR3 sequence is CASSPDGNTEAFF. For the CDR3, the DNA is TGTGCCAGCAGCCCGGACGGGAACACTGAAGCTTTCTTT. Using reference TRBV7-6 and TRBJ1-1 for the parts outside the CDR3, the full variable domain is GAGVSQSPRYKVTKRGQDVALRCDPISGHVSLYWYRQALGQGPEFLTYFNYEAQQDKSGLPNDRFSAERPEGSISTLTIQRTEQRDSAMYRCASSPDGNTEAFFGQGTRLTVV.

V usage is TRBV5-4 and J usage is TRBJ2-1, with 9 bases identical to TRBD2. The CDR3 covers 16 residues. V shed 2 bases, J shed 0 bases, and the junction held 3 bases outside the gene matches. The germline CDR1 and CDR2 sequences are SGHNT and YYREEE (reference sequence). CDR3 loop: CASSFSGGLSYNEQFF. Written as DNA, the CDR3 is TGTGCCAGCAGCTTCAGCGGGGGGCTCTCCTACAATGAGCAGTTCTTC.

The V call is TRBV4-1, the J call TRBJ1-1; no firm D call. The CDR3 sequence is 14 residues long. V dropped 4 bases and J dropped 7 bases, with 16 bases sitting between them. CDR1 MGHRA and CDR2 YSYEKL come from the germline V gene. CDR3 sequence reads: CASSPDVADHEAFF. The DNA for the CDR3 is TGCGCCAGCAGCCCAGACGTTGCCGACCATGAAGCTTTCTTT.

This clonotype was counted ten times or more. This chain joins TRBV28 and TRBJ2-1; D possibly corresponds to TRBD1 (5 bases). Trimming shortened V by 4 bases and J by 3 bases, and 16 bases separated the two germline ends. The CDR3 runs to 16 residues. The germline CDR1 and CDR2 sequences are MDHEN and SYDVKM. CDR3: CASSSLGREVYNEQFF. The CDR3 nucleotides are TGTGCCAGCAGTTCTTTGGGGCGAGAAGTCTACAATGAGCAGTTCTTC.

This clonotype was counted only a few times. One end of the junction does not line up with germline, which may come from a read error. J is TRBJ1-1 and V is TRBV12-3 or TRBV12-4; no clear D. The CDR3 contains 14 residues. Written as DNA, the CDR3 is TGCGCCAGCAGCCAAACTGTCATGAACACTGAAGCTTTCTTT. Its translation: CASSQTVMNTEAFF.

The chain joins TRBV20-1 to TRBJ2-2; the D gene could be TRBD1 or TRBD2 (6 bases each). The CDR3 has 15 amino acids. Between the trimmed V and J ends, which lost 6 bases and 2 bases, there was a span of 16 bases. The germline V gene encodes CDR1 DFQATT and CDR2 SNEGSKA (reference sequence). CDR3 nucleotide sequence: TGCAGTGCGGGAGCCCGGGGGCCTAACACCGGGGAGCTGTTTTTT. Amino acid sequence: CSAGARGPNTGELFF.

The chain uses TRBV9 and TRBJ1-1; D unclear. The V end lost 2 bases, the J end lost 5 bases, and 16 bases lay between the germline ends. Germline V gene sequence: CDR1 SGDLS, CDR2 YYNGEE. This CDR3 has 15 amino acids. The CDR3 is CASSVFINGQTEAFF. The CDR3 nucleotides are TGTGCCAGCAGCGTCTTCATAAATGGGCAGACTGAAGCTTTCTTT.

V is TRBV27 and J is TRBJ2-6; D is possibly TRBD2 (5 bases). This CDR3 spans 14 amino acids. The V gene's germline CDR1 is MNHEY and CDR2 SMNVEV (reference sequence). Trimming removed 2 bases at V and 9 bases at J, with 11 bases between. CDR3 DNA sequence: TGTGCCAGCAGTTTAACGAGGGTAGGCAACGTCCTGACTTTC. It specifies CASSLTRVGNVLTF.

This clonotype was seen repeatedly, ten times or more. V is TRBV11-2 and J is TRBJ2-5; D gene ambiguous. The CDR3 has 14 residues. Trimming stripped 2 bases from V and 5 bases from J, with 12 bases between. Germline CDR1 and CDR2: SGHAT and FQNNGV. CDR3 amino acids: CASSLLEGVETQYF. CDR3 bases: TGTGCCAGCAGCTTATTGGAAGGTGTGGAGACCCAGTACTTC.

The V call is TRBV11-2, the J call TRBJ2-7; tentative D call: TRBD1 (6 bases). The germline V gene has CDR1 SGHAT and CDR2 FQNNGV. V was shortened by 5 bases and J by 1 base, with 18 bases between the two germline ends. The CDR3 contains 16 residues. CDR3 protein: CASSQGPRGFSYEQYF. The DNA of the CDR3 is TGTGCCAGCAGCCAGGGGCCCAGGGGATTTTCCTACGAGCAGTACTTC.

This chain links TRBV19 with TRBJ1-5; D gene unclear. Between the trimmed V and J ends, which lost 6 bases and 0 bases, there was a span of 12 bases. This CDR3 has 15 amino acids. Germline CDR1 LNHDA, CDR2 SQIVND (reference sequence). This CDR3 reads CASRPATRSNQPQHF. The CDR3 DNA reads TGTGCCAGTAGGCCCGCCACCCGTAGCAATCAGCCCCAGCATTTT.

V gene TRBV19 combines with J gene TRBJ2-1, with D unclear. V was shortened by 1 base and J by 2 bases, with 12 bases between the two germline ends. CDR1 is LNHDA and CDR2 is SQIVND in the germline V gene (reference sequence). There are 16 residues in the CDR3. The CDR3 nucleotides read TGTGCCAGTAGTATAGCCGGCAGAGAGCCCTACAATGAGCAGTTCTTC. It encodes CASSIAGREPYNEQFF.

V gene TRBV11-3 combines with J gene TRBJ2-5; no clear D gene. The length of the CDR3 is 13 residues. Germline V lookup: CDR1 SGHNT, CDR2 YENEEA. Trimming cost V 0 bases and J 5 bases, with 7 bases left between them. Written as DNA, the CDR3 is TGTGCCAGCAGCTTAGATCCTGGGGAGACCCAGTACTTC. Translated, it gives CASSLDPGETQYF. Filled out from reference TRBV11-3 and TRBJ2-5, the complete variable domain reads EAGVVQSPRYKIIEKKQPVAFWCNPISGHNTLYWYLQNLGQGPELLIRYENEEAVDDSQLPKDRFSAERLKGVDSTLKIQPAELGDSAVYLCASSLDPGETQYFGPGTRLLVL.

There are many counts of this clonotype. This chain links TRBV4-1 with TRBJ1-1; weak D call: TRBD1 (5 bases). Germline CDR1 MGHRA, CDR2 YSYEKL. The CDR3 covers 15 residues. V was trimmed by 1 base and J by 1 base, leaving 10 bases between them. The CDR3 spells CASSQGVGTNTEAFF. CDR3 nucleotide sequence: TGCGCCAGCAGCCAAGGTGTAGGGACGAACACTGAAGCTTTCTTT.

The rearrangement joins TRBV10-3 to TRBJ1-2; 10 bases match TRBD1. The CDR3 is made up of 14 amino acids. V shed 8 bases, J shed 5 bases, and the junction held 8 bases outside the gene matches. CDR1 is ENHRY, CDR2 SYGVKD, per germline. CDR3 region: CAIGDRGVRYGYTF. CDR3 bases: TGTGCCATCGGGGACAGGGGAGTTCGGTATGGCTACACCTTC.

This clonotype has only one observation. The chain joins TRBV6-5 to TRBJ2-3; TRBD2 matches 10 bases. Looked up from germline, CDR1 is MNHEY and CDR2 is SVGAGI. V dropped 11 bases and J dropped 4; count of bases not matched to a gene: 18. This CDR3 has 17 residues. The CDR3 nucleotides are TGTGCCGTCTCCGGCCGTCTAGCGGGGGATATGCCAGATACGCAGTATTTT. The encoded protein is CAVSGRLAGDMPDTQYF.

This clonotype came up many times. V is TRBV7-9 and J is TRBJ2-1, with D possibly matching TRBD2 (6 bases). The CDR3 covers 15 residues. The V gene lost 5 bases and the J gene lost 0 bases, with 11 bases spanning the gap. Germline V gives CDR1 SEHNR, CDR2 FQNEAQ (reference sequence). In nucleotides, the CDR3 is TGTGCCAGCAGCCGTCCCGGGAGCTCCTACAATGAGCAGTTCTTC. Protein sequence: CASSRPGSSYNEQFF.

The chain carries TRBV7-9 and TRBJ1-4; 11 bases match TRBD1. The germline CDR1 and CDR2 sequences are SEHNR and FQNEAQ (reference sequence). With V trimmed by 4 bases and J by 8 bases, 3 bases remained unmatched. The CDR3 totals 14 residues. CDR3 nucleotide sequence: TGTGCCAGCAGCTCGGGACAGGGGGAAGAAAAACTGTTTTTT. Translated: CASSSGQGEEKLFF.

V gene TRBV18 combines with J gene TRBJ2-1; 8 nucleotides line up with TRBD2. This CDR3 spans 13 amino acids. Per the germline V gene, CDR1 is KGHSH and CDR2 is LQKENI. The V segment lost 5 bases and the J segment 10 bases; nucleotides outside the gene matches: 7. CDR3 loop: CASSTKRLAEQFF. Here the CDR3 DNA reads TGTGCCAGCTCAACCAAACGACTAGCGGAGCAGTTCTTC.

J is TRBJ2-3 and V is TRBV18; D gene uncertain. CDR1 and CDR2 from the germline V gene are KGHSH and LQKENI. V was pared by 3 bases and J by 4 bases, with 5 bases between. The CDR3 totals 12 residues. The CDR3 loop is CASSPFPDTQYF. The CDR3 region has the DNA TGTGCCAGCTCACCGTTTCCAGATACGCAGTATTTT.

A note on this clonotype: An end of the junction differs from the germline gene, which may be a read error. This rearrangement joins TRBV11-2 to TRBJ2-2; tentatively, D is TRBD2 (5 bases). CDR3 length equals 12 residues. Per the germline V gene, CDR1 is SGHAT and CDR2 is FQNNGV. The CDR3 DNA reads as TGTGCCAGCATCTTAGACACCGGGGAGCTTTTTTTT. As protein: CASILDTGELFF.

The J gene is TRBJ1-1, the V gene TRBV2; TRBD1 might be the D (6 bases). With 8 bases removed from V and 4 bases from J, the gap between germline ends came to 17 bases. Per germline, CDR1 SNHLY and CDR2 FYNNEI. The CDR3 contains 14 residues. The CDR3 nucleotides are TGTGCCAGCGTCCGTCCCGAGGGGGGCACTGAAGCTTTCTTT. Protein product: CASVRPEGGTEAFF.

This clonotype was recorded many times. The rearrangement uses TRBV27 and TRBJ1-6; 10 bases agree with TRBD1. Germline loops: CDR1 MNHEY, CDR2 SMNVEV (reference sequence). V dropped 4 bases and J dropped 9; count of bases not matched to a gene: 6. CDR3 length: 15 amino acids. CDR3 sequence: CASSSGTGAGSPLHF. For the CDR3, the DNA is TGTGCCAGCAGTTCCGGGACAGGGGCGGGTTCACCCCTCCACTTT.

The chain carries TRBV7-6 and TRBJ1-1; D is unresolved. Trimming pared 0 bases from V and 6 bases from J, leaving 8 bases between. This CDR3 region has 13 residues. CDR1 is SGHVS and CDR2 is FNYEAQ in the germline V gene. The DNA of the CDR3 is TGTGCCAGCAGCTTAGCCTGGCAGGCTGAAGCTTTCTTT. Encoded protein: CASSLAWQAEAFF. Together with reference TRBV7-6 and TRBJ1-1, the CDR3 gives the full variable domain: GAGVSQSPRYKVTKRGQDVALRCDPISGHVSLYWYRQALGQGPEFLTYFNYEAQQDKSGLPNDRFSAERPEGSISTLTIQRTEQRDSAMYRCASSLAWQAEAFFGQGTRLTVV.

J is TRBJ2-3 and V is TRBV7-6, with D uncertain. CDR1 is SGHVS and CDR2 is FNYEAQ in the germline V gene. V was clipped by 1 base and J by 3 bases, with 8 bases between them. The CDR3 runs 14 residues. The CDR3 spells CASSLEAATDTQYF. The CDR3 DNA follows: TGTGCCAGCAGCTTAGAGGCCGCAACAGATACGCAGTATTTT.

This clonotype appeared a few times. The rearrangement uses TRBV19 and TRBJ1-5; D is possibly TRBD1 (6 bases). V was trimmed by 10 bases and J by 2 bases, leaving 15 bases between them. The CDR3 sequence is 14 residues long. Germline V gene sequence: CDR1 LNHDA, CDR2 SQIVND (reference sequence). The CDR3 sequence: CATTGPLGNQPQHF. Written as DNA, the CDR3 is TGTGCCACCACAGGGCCGTTGGGCAATCAGCCCCAGCATTTT.